The clone carrying this T cell receptor (beta chain) came up many times. The data belong to a study of tumor and adjacent non-tumor tissue in lung cancer. The CDR3 is 14 amino acids. V lost 3 bases and J 8 bases, leaving 16 bases between the germline ends. Germline CDR1 is MDHEN and CDR2 is SYDVKM. TCRbeta libraries were built with three rounds of nested PCR, modified from ARM-PCR. TCRdb processed the multiplex PCR reads anew with MiXCR; each CDR3 protein has one entry. The table has some 120,000 distinct CDR3 sequences, approximately 66% seen once; the top ten hold 10% to 15%. The template was RNA from unsorted bulk tissue.

This clonotype was obtained from a man aged 25 to 45 with non-small cell lung cancer. Sequenced input: lung tumor tissue. The chain has TRBV28 and TRBJ1-2; TRBD1 is a possible D gene (6 bases). The CDR3 DNA sequence: TGTGCCAGCAGTTTCCACGGGACACTGTTCGGCTACACCTTC. Translation gives CASSFHGTLFGYTF.